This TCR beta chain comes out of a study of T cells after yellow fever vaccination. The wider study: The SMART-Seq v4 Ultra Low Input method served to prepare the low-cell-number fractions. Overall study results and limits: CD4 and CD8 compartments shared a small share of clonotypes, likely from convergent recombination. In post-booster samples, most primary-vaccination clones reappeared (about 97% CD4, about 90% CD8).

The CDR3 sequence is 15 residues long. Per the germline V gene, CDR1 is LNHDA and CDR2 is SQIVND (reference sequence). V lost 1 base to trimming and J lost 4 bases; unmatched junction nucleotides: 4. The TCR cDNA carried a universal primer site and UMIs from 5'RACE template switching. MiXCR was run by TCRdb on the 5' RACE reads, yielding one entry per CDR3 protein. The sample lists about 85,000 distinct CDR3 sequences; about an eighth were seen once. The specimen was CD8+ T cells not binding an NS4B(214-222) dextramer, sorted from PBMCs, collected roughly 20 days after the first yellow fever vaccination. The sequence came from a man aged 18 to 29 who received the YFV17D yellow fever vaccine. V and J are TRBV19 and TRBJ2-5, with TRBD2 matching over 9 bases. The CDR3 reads CASSIAGTSTETQYF. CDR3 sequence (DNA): TGTGCCAGTAGTATAGCTGGGACTAGCACAGAGACCCAGTACTTC.